The 24 T cell receptor beta chains below were found in one sample sequenced in a study of T-cell reconstitution after alpha-beta-depleted transplantation in children. The library targeted TCRbeta and was prepared with unique molecular identifiers. TCRdb processed the PCR reads anew with MiXCR; each CDR3 protein has one entry. The sample carries 530,000 or so distinct CDR3 sequences, 27% recorded once. The sequences come from PBMCs, collected before TCRalphabeta/CD19-depleted stem cell transplant. Receptors were obtained from a boy in the first two years of life with Wiskott-Aldrich syndrome, due to receive a stem cell transplant.

The chain combines TRBV12-3 or TRBV12-4 with TRBJ1-5; D remains ambiguous. Trimming pared 1 base from V and 4 bases from J, leaving 11 bases between. The CDR3 totals 15 residues. CDR3 bases: TGTGCCAGCAGTTTAGTGGGCAGTGGTAATCAGCCCCAGCATTTT. This codes for CASSLVGSGNQPQHF.

The rearrangement links TRBV27 to TRBJ2-5; the D gene is possibly TRBD1 (5 bases). This CDR3 is built from 17 residues. The germline V and J ends were trimmed by 3 bases and 1 base, with 18 bases remaining between them. The V gene's germline CDR1 is MNHEY and CDR2 SMNVEV (reference sequence). CDR3 in amino acids: CASSLDPFDSSQETQYF. CDR3 DNA sequence: TGTGCCAGCAGTTTGGACCCCTTTGACAGCTCCCAAGAGACCCAGTACTTC.

The chain employs TRBV6-1 and TRBJ1-1, with 7 bases matching TRBD1. V dropped 8 bases and J dropped 0; count of bases not matched to a gene: 6. The CDR3 length is 14 residues. The germline V gene encodes CDR1 MNHNS and CDR2 SASEGT. CDR3 DNA: TGTGCCAGCCGATTGGGACAGTTGAACACTGAAGCTTTCTTT. Its translation is CASRLGQLNTEAFF.

The chain carries TRBV28 and TRBJ2-1; 11 bases are a match to TRBD2. The CDR3 has 15 residues. Per the germline V gene, CDR1 is MDHEN and CDR2 is SYDVKM. The V gene end was trimmed by 3 bases and the J gene end by 7 bases; junction bases not matched to a gene: 5. DNA for the CDR3: TGTGCCAGCAGTTTTGTGGGACTAGCGGCGAATGAGCAGTTCTTC. Translated: CASSFVGLAANEQFF.

This clonotype was seen a few times. The rearrangement links TRBV12-3 or TRBV12-4 to TRBJ1-2; D remains ambiguous. The V end was cut by 3 bases, the J end by 8 bases, with 10 bases between. The CDR3 is 12 residues long. DNA of the CDR3: TGTGCCAGCAGTTTTTCCCTAGGGGGCTACACCTTC. As protein: CASSFSLGGYTF.

This clonotype was seen more than once but under ten times. The chain is built from TRBV12-3 or TRBV12-4 and TRBJ2-1; 7 bases match TRBD2. The CDR3 has 17 residues. The V segment lost 4 bases and the J segment 6 bases; nucleotides outside the gene matches: 15. The CDR3 spells CASSSFLGRAEVNEQFF. The CDR3 nucleotides are TGTGCCAGCAGTTCGTTCCTAGGGAGGGCTGAGGTCAATGAGCAGTTCTTC.

This clonotype is a singleton in its sample. The rearrangement joins TRBV5-6 to TRBJ2-3; 10 positions agree with TRBD2. The germline V gene encodes CDR1 SGHDT and CDR2 YYEEEE. V trimming: 5 bases; J trimming: 4 bases; junction bases outside the gene matches: 7. The length of the CDR3 is 15 residues. CDR3 sequence: CASRASGRSPDTQYF. CDR3 DNA sequence: TGTGCCAGCAGGGCTAGCGGGAGATCTCCAGATACGCAGTATTTT. Combining the CDR3 with reference TRBV5-6 and TRBJ2-3 gives the whole variable domain DAGVTQSPTHLIKTRGQQVTLRCSPKSGHDTVSWYQQALGQGPQFIFQYYEEEERQRGNFPDRFSGHQFPNYSSELNVNALLLGDSALYLCASRASGRSPDTQYFGPGTRLTVL.

The gene calls are TRBV7-2 and TRBJ2-1; perhaps D is TRBD1 or TRBD2 (5 bases each). Between the trimmed V and J ends, which lost 2 bases and 1 base, there was a span of 15 bases. Germline loops: CDR1 SGHTA, CDR2 FQGNSA. CDR3 size: 17 residues. For the CDR3, the DNA is TGTGCCAGCAGCTTATTTCCTTTGGGACGGTCCTACAATGAGCAGTTCTTC. Translating gives CASSLFPLGRSYNEQFF.

The chain joins TRBV9 to TRBJ2-1; 9 nucleotides agree with TRBD2. The J segment lost 10 bases and the V segment lost 0 bases, leaving 5 bases of the junction unmatched. The CDR3 is made up of 14 amino acids. Germline CDR1 is SGDLS and CDR2 is YYNGEE. The CDR3 is CASSVVLRGGEQFF. The CDR3 region has the DNA TGTGCCAGCAGCGTAGTTTTGCGGGGGGGAGAGCAGTTCTTC.

In its sample, this clonotype was seen a few times. The chain is built from TRBV5-1 and TRBJ2-2; weak D call: TRBD1 (6 bases). Germline lookup yields CDR1 SGHRS and CDR2 YFSETQ. The CDR3 contains 16 residues. V shed 4 bases and J shed 1 base, with 14 bases lying between them. The CDR3 DNA reads as TGCGCCAGCAGCCTTGGGGGACAAGTGAACACCGGGGAGCTGTTTTTT. It encodes CASSLGGQVNTGELFF.

The chain employs TRBV12-3 or TRBV12-4 and TRBJ2-1; 7 nucleotides agree with TRBD2. The CDR3 contains 15 residues. Losses at the gene ends were 6 bases for V and 5 bases for J; bases not matched to a gene: 10. The CDR3 loop reads CASSLPSGTHNEQFF. The CDR3 DNA follows: TGTGCCAGCAGCCTCCCTAGCGGTACCCACAATGAGCAGTTCTTC.

The J gene is TRBJ2-1, the V gene TRBV7-9; 8 nucleotides line up with TRBD1. The CDR3 extends over 11 amino acids. V lost 4 bases, J lost 12 bases, and 2 bases stayed unmatched. Germline loops: CDR1 SEHNR, CDR2 FQNEAQ (reference sequence). CDR3 DNA sequence: TGTGCCAGCAGCTCTGGGACAGGGCAGTTCTTC. Translating gives CASSSGTGQFF.

A few counts support this clonotype. The V and J genes are TRBV5-1 and TRBJ2-7; D is ambiguous. V was trimmed by 0 bases and J by 5 bases, leaving 12 bases between them. Germline V CDR1 and CDR2: SGHRS, YFSETQ. This CDR3 is 14 amino acids long. The DNA of the CDR3 is TGCGCCAGCAGCTTGGGACAACAAAGGGACGAGCAGTACTTC. Translating gives CASSLGQQRDEQYF.

This chain uses TRBV5-6 with TRBJ2-3; 8 bases fit TRBD2. Germline V gene sequence: CDR1 SGHDT, CDR2 YYEEEE. The V segment lost 5 bases and the J segment 6 bases; nucleotides outside the gene matches: 14. This CDR3 contains 16 residues. The CDR3 reads CASRRELADPWDTQYF. The CDR3 DNA sequence: TGTGCCAGCAGGAGAGAACTAGCGGACCCTTGGGATACGCAGTATTTT.

This clonotype has a handful of counts. The chain carries TRBV24-1 and TRBJ2-1; the match to TRBD1 covers 8 bases. V dropped 1 base and J dropped 2; count of bases not matched to a gene: 6. Germline-derived CDR1 and CDR2 are KGHDR and SFDVKD. CDR3 length: 17 amino acids. CDR3 in DNA: TGTGCCACCAGTGATTTAGATGGGACAGGCCCCTACAATGAGCAGTTCTTC. Its translation is CATSDLDGTGPYNEQFF.

V gene TRBV12-3 or TRBV12-4 combines with J gene TRBJ1-5; D is unresolved. This CDR3 is built from 15 residues. V was trimmed by 7 bases and J by 1 base, leaving 14 bases between them. Here the CDR3 reads CASKLASLSNQPQHF. In DNA, the CDR3 is TGTGCCAGCAAGCTAGCCAGCCTCAGCAATCAGCCCCAGCATTTT.

This clonotype showed up just a few times. The CDR3 DNA follows: TGTGCCAGCAGCCGCCGGACAGGGCCGAACACCGGGGAGCTGTTTTTT. As protein: CASSRRTGPNTGELFF. The gene calls are TRBV7-9 and TRBJ2-2, with TRBD1 matching 8 bases. V trimming: 5 bases; J trimming: 0 bases; junction bases outside the gene matches: 5. The CDR3 sequence is 16 residues long. CDR1 and CDR2 from the germline V gene are SEHNR and FQNEAQ (reference sequence).

The chain links TRBV5-1 to TRBJ1-4; no definite D call. Looked up from germline, CDR1 is SGHRS and CDR2 is YFSETQ. The CDR3 length is 15 residues. Trimming shortened V by 0 bases and J by 6 bases, and 12 bases separated the two germline ends. CDR3 bases: TGCGCCAGCAGCTTGGCCGCATCGACGGATGAAAAACTGTTTTTT. Protein product: CASSLAASTDEKLFF.

The J gene is TRBJ2-1, the V gene TRBV5-1; the D gene is possibly TRBD2 (5 bases). CDR3 length: 15 amino acids. V was shortened by 2 bases and J by 1 base, with 10 bases between the two germline ends. In germline, CDR1 is SGHRS, CDR2 YFSETQ. The DNA for the CDR3 is TGCGCCAGCAGCTTTCTCCGGGAATCCTACAATGAGCAGTTCTTC. This sequence encodes CASSFLRESYNEQFF.

This clonotype was seen only once. This sequence joins TRBV5-1 and TRBJ1-2, with D possibly being TRBD1 (6 bases). CDR3 length equals 12 residues. Deletions cut 4 bases from V and 7 bases from J, with 11 bases between. Germline V CDR1 and CDR2: SGHRS, YFSETQ. CDR3 bases: TGCGCCAGCAGCCCACAGGGTTTTGGCTACACCTTC. Its protein product is CASSPQGFGYTF.

The chain couples TRBV20-1 to TRBJ2-3, with 10 bases lining up with TRBD2. V lost 2 bases, J lost 5 bases, and 1 base stayed unmatched. The germline V gene encodes CDR1 DFQATT and CDR2 SNEGSKA (reference sequence). The CDR3 has 13 residues. The CDR3 DNA is TGCAGTGCTAGACTAGCGGGAGTAGATACGCAGTATTTT. Translated: CSARLAGVDTQYF.

The genes are TRBV5-6 and TRBJ2-7; 8 bases align to TRBD1. The CDR3 contains 13 residues. CDR1 is SGHDT and CDR2 is YYEEEE in the germline V gene. Germline trimming cut 2 bases from V and 6 bases from J; bases unmatched to any gene: 4. As DNA, the CDR3 is TGTGCCAGCAGCTTCCCTGACAGGGGCGAGCAGTACTTC. It yields the protein CASSFPDRGEQYF.

This clonotype was seen a few times. The chain has TRBV20-1 and TRBJ2-3; D not resolved. Germline V gene lookup returns CDR1 DFQATT and CDR2 SNEGSKA (reference sequence). The CDR3 totals 11 residues. Trimming cost V 0 bases and J 10 bases, with 8 bases left between them. The CDR3 reads CSARDHPSQYF. The DNA for the CDR3 is TGCAGTGCTAGAGATCATCCGTCGCAGTATTTT.

The chain is built from TRBV5-1 and TRBJ1-1; tentatively, D is TRBD1 (6 bases). This CDR3 is 15 amino acids long. Per the germline V gene, CDR1 is SGHRS and CDR2 is YFSETQ. Trimming took 0 bases from V and 6 from J, leaving 15 bases between them. CDR3 region: CASSLGDTLGAEAFF. CDR3 in DNA: TGCGCCAGCAGCTTGGGGGACACTCTGGGCGCTGAAGCTTTCTTT. The variable domain in full, with the rest retrieved from reference TRBV5-1 and TRBJ1-1, is KAGVTQTPRYLIKTRGQQVTLSCSPISGHRSVSWYQQTPGQGLQFLFEYFSETQRNKGNFPGRFSGRQFSNSRSEMNVSTLELGDSALYLCASSLGDTLGAEAFFGQGTRLTVV.